Each of the 5 T cell receptor beta chains below was sequenced from the same sample in a study of fetal regulatory T cell absence and autoimmunity. Only in-frame clones appear in the TCRdb table, and some are missing; sequencing was by immunoSEQ multiplex PCR. The table lists around 100,000 clones, approximately 79% of them singletons. The specimen sequenced was pancreas tissue. Receptors were obtained from a male donor with IPEX syndrome.

This clone was observed a few times. The rearrangement links TRBV19 to TRBJ1-5; D is unclear. V was clipped by 6 bases and J by 2 bases, with 5 bases between them. This CDR3 is 12 amino acids long. Germline loops: CDR1 LNHDA, CDR2 SQIVND (reference sequence). For the CDR3, the DNA is TGTGCCAGTAGGCATCGCAATCAGCCCCAGCATTTT. Encoded protein: CASRHRNQPQHF.

The chain employs TRBV7-9 and TRBJ2-3; the D gene is possibly TRBD2 (6 bases). The CDR3 has 16 residues. CDR1 is SEHNR, CDR2 FQNEAQ, per germline (reference sequence). Trimming removed 2 bases at V and 2 bases at J, with 14 bases between. The CDR3 sequence: CASSLIGGQYTDTQYF. The CDR3 region has the DNA TGTGCCAGCAGCTTAATCGGAGGGCAGTACACAGATACGCAGTATTTT.

The rearrangement uses TRBV10-3 and TRBJ2-7, with D possibly TRBD2 on 6 matching bases. V was clipped by 3 bases and J by 2 bases, with 11 bases between them. The CDR3 runs to 14 residues. Germline V gene sequence: CDR1 ENHRY, CDR2 SYGVKD. In DNA form, the CDR3 reads TGTGCCATCAGTGACATAGCGGACGCCTACGAGCAGTACTTC. The encoded protein is CAISDIADAYEQYF.

This CDR3 is CSAEGGNEQFF. DNA for the CDR3: TGCAGTGCGGAGGGGGGGAATGAGCAGTTCTTC. The J gene is TRBJ2-1, the V gene TRBV20-1, with D perhaps TRBD2 (7 bases). The CDR3 is made up of 11 amino acids. V was clipped by 6 bases and J by 7 bases, with 10 bases between them. Germline loops: CDR1 DFQATT, CDR2 SNEGSKA (reference sequence).

This chain joins TRBV29-1 and TRBJ2-7; TRBD1 matches 7 bases. Germline assignment: CDR1 SQVTM and CDR2 ANQGSEA. The ends lost 6 bases at V and 0 bases at J; junction bases unmatched: 5. The CDR3 is 13 residues long. The CDR3 protein is CSVGTAYSYEQYF. As DNA, the CDR3 is TGCAGCGTGGGGACAGCCTACTCCTACGAGCAGTACTTC.